This T cell receptor beta chain stems from a study of cytomegalovirus exposure and HLA in healthy donors. About the research overall: The approximately 130 validation repertoires matched the approximately 700 first-cohort repertoires in platform, a later analysis reported.

To note about this clone: Its specificity is not known.

This CDR3 has 15 amino acids. V gave up 2 bases and J gave up 5 bases; unmatched junction bases: 8. The V gene's germline CDR1 is SNHLY and CDR2 FYNNEI. Study outcomes and limitations: Cytomegalovirus association was assigned to more than 150 TCR beta chains.

Sequencing used immunoSEQ multiplex PCR; TCRdb keeps in-frame clones, though not all of them. Here the sample spans 85,000 to 120,000 clones, about 95% being singletons. Sequencing input: PBMCs. The chain recombines TRBV2 with TRBJ2-5; 7 nucleotides line up with TRBD1. This clonotype was obtained from a woman aged 18-35 years in good health and CMV-seronegative. CDR3 sequence: CASSEQTGREETQYF. The CDR3 coding sequence is TGTGCCAGCAGTGAACAGACAGGGAGAGAGGAGACCCAGTACTTC.